A selection of T cell receptor beta chains follows, all from one sample in a study of blood T cell repertoires in COVID-19. The data were produced by immunoSEQ multiplex PCR, yet TCRdb's version contains in-frame clones alone and is incomplete. The table has under 20,000 clones, approximately 80% seen once. The sample taken for sequencing was peripheral blood. Receptors originate from a man between 65 and 79 years old with COVID-19, enrolled during active disease. Each CDR3 is given with its conserved first and last residue. Fields, in order: clone size, J gene, V gene, D gene, CDR3 DNA, CDR3 protein. The D gene is left open where the match is weak. Rows may omit the clone size; those that give it use once, few, many or a size class.

clone size: -; J gene: TRBJ2-3; V gene: TRBV28; D gene: -; CDR3 DNA: TGTGCCAGCAGATTCACTCCCTATCGGACAGATACGCAGTATTTT; CDR3 protein: CASRFTPYRTDTQYF
clone size: -; J gene: TRBJ2-7; V gene: TRBV11-3; D gene: -; CDR3 DNA: TGTGCCAGCAGCTTAGTGCCGTCAGGGGAGCAGTACTTC; CDR3 protein: CASSLVPSGEQYF
clone size: few; J gene: TRBJ2-7; V gene: TRBV18; D gene: TRBD1; CDR3 DNA: TGTGCCAGCTCACCACCGAGTCAGGGGGCGTACGAGCAGTACTTC; CDR3 protein: CASSPPSQGAYEQYF
clone size: -; J gene: TRBJ1-1; V gene: TRBV5-1; D gene: -; CDR3 DNA: TGCGCCAGCAGCTTGAACACAATGAACACTGAAGCTTTCTTT; CDR3 protein: CASSLNTMNTEAFF
clone size: -; J gene: TRBJ1-1; V gene: TRBV7-9; D gene: -; CDR3 DNA: TGTGCCAGCAGCTTCCTTCGGGGGACCATGAACACTGAAGCTTTCTTT; CDR3 protein: CASSFLRGTMNTEAFF
clone size: few; J gene: TRBJ1-1; V gene: TRBV6-5; D gene: -; CDR3 DNA: TGTGCCAGCAGGAGACAGATTGAAGCTTTCTTT; CDR3 protein: CASRRQIEAFF
clone size: -; J gene: TRBJ1-1; V gene: TRBV6-6; D gene: -; CDR3 DNA: TGTGCCAGCAGTTACGATTTGGCAGGGAACACTGAAGCTTTCTTT; CDR3 protein: CASSYDLAGNTEAFF
clone size: -; J gene: TRBJ1-1; V gene: TRBV3-1/TRBV3-2; D gene: -; CDR3 DNA: TGTGCCAGCAGCCAAATCTCCGGGTTTTTCCCCCCGGGCACTGAAGCTTTCTTT; CDR3 protein: CASSQISGFFPPGTEAFF
clone size: few; J gene: TRBJ2-7; V gene: TRBV10-3; D gene: TRBD1; CDR3 DNA: TGTGCCATCAGTGACCATGGGACAGGCCTGTGGGAGCAGTACTTC; CDR3 protein: CAISDHGTGLWEQYF
clone size: -; J gene: TRBJ1-1; V gene: TRBV18; D gene: -; CDR3 DNA: TGTGCCAGCTCACAGGGGGAGGGGACATTGAACACTGAAGCTTTCTTT; CDR3 protein: CASSQGEGTLNTEAFF
clone size: -; J gene: TRBJ1-6; V gene: TRBV5-4; D gene: -; CDR3 DNA: TGTGCCAGCAGCTCCGGACAATCTAGGTATTCACCCCTCCACTTT; CDR3 protein: CASSSGQSRYSPLHF
clone size: once; J gene: TRBJ2-7; V gene: TRBV6-2/TRBV6-3; D gene: -; CDR3 DNA: TGTGCCAGCAGTTTTGGCGGTTCCTACGAGCAGTACTTC; CDR3 protein: CASSFGGSYEQYF
clone size: -; J gene: TRBJ2-1; V gene: TRBV2; D gene: -; CDR3 DNA: TGTGCCAGCACGCGGGAACATTACAATGAGCAGTTCTTC; CDR3 protein: CASTREHYNEQFF
clone size: -; J gene: TRBJ1-2; V gene: TRBV12-3/TRBV12-4; D gene: TRBD1; CDR3 DNA: TGTGCCAGCAGTTTAGCGGGGACAGACACCTTC; CDR3 protein: CASSLAGTDTF
clone size: -; J gene: TRBJ2-3; V gene: TRBV29-1; D gene: TRBD2; CDR3 DNA: TGCAGCGTTGAAGGGGCTAGCGGTTGGAGCACAGATACGCAGTATTTT; CDR3 protein: CSVEGASGWSTDTQYF
clone size: -; J gene: TRBJ1-5; V gene: TRBV5-1; D gene: -; CDR3 DNA: TGCGCCAGCAGCTTGGAGGGGCATCAGCCCCAGCATTTT; CDR3 protein: CASSLEGHQPQHF
clone size: once; J gene: TRBJ2-5; V gene: TRBV4-3; D gene: -; CDR3 DNA: TGCGCCAGCAGCCAAACAGGGGGGGCGAGGATAGAGACCCAGTACTTC; CDR3 protein: CASSQTGGARIETQYF
clone size: -; J gene: TRBJ2-1; V gene: TRBV29-1; D gene: -; CDR3 DNA: TGCAGCGTTGAAAGCGGGTTACACAATGAGCAGTTCTTC; CDR3 protein: CSVESGLHNEQFF
clone size: -; J gene: TRBJ1-5; V gene: TRBV30; D gene: -; CDR3 DNA: TGTGCCTGGAGACAGGGAGCTAGCAATCAGCCCCAGCATTTT; CDR3 protein: CAWRQGASNQPQHF
clone size: -; J gene: TRBJ2-7; V gene: TRBV23-1; D gene: TRBD1; CDR3 DNA: TGCGCGAGGGACAGGGGACTCTACGAGCAGTACTTC; CDR3 protein: CARDRGLYEQYF
clone size: -; J gene: TRBJ2-5; V gene: TRBV18; D gene: TRBD2; CDR3 DNA: TGTGCCAGCTCACCCACTAGCGGGAGGGAGACCCAGTACTTC; CDR3 protein: CASSPTSGRETQYF
clone size: -; J gene: TRBJ1-1; V gene: TRBV5-1; D gene: TRBD1; CDR3 DNA: TGCGCCAGCAGTAGAGTCCAGGGGGCTCTAGATGAAGCTTTCTTT; CDR3 protein: CASSRVQGALDEAFF
clone size: few; J gene: TRBJ1-5; V gene: TRBV30; D gene: TRBD1; CDR3 DNA: TGTGCCTGGAGTCGACAGGGGGGACAGCCCCAGCATTTT; CDR3 protein: CAWSRQGGQPQHF
clone size: -; J gene: TRBJ1-1; V gene: TRBV4-2; D gene: -; CDR3 DNA: TGTGCCAGCAGCCAGCAGGGGACTGAAGCTTTCTTT; CDR3 protein: CASSQQGTEAFF
clone size: -; J gene: TRBJ1-2; V gene: TRBV15; D gene: -; CDR3 DNA: TGTGCCACCAGCATGACAGAAAACTATGGCTACACCTTC; CDR3 protein: CATSMTENYGYTF
clone size: -; J gene: TRBJ2-1; V gene: TRBV11-3; D gene: TRBD1; CDR3 DNA: TGTGCCAGCTCCCCGGGACAGGACAATGAGCAGTTCTTC; CDR3 protein: CASSPGQDNEQFF
clone size: -; J gene: TRBJ1-2; V gene: TRBV7-3; D gene: TRBD1; CDR3 DNA: TGTGCCAGCAGCTTGGGAAGGACAGGGCGGTCGGGCTACACCTTC; CDR3 protein: CASSLGRTGRSGYTF
clone size: -; J gene: TRBJ2-5; V gene: TRBV6-2/TRBV6-3; D gene: TRBD2; CDR3 DNA: TGTGCCAGCAGTCTCGGACTAGCGAACCAAGAGACCCAGTACTTC; CDR3 protein: CASSLGLANQETQYF
clone size: few; J gene: TRBJ2-7; V gene: TRBV19; D gene: -; CDR3 DNA: TGTGCCAGTATGGGGACTTCTCCCCACGAGCAGTACTTC; CDR3 protein: CASMGTSPHEQYF
clone size: -; J gene: TRBJ1-5; V gene: TRBV6-6; D gene: TRBD1; CDR3 DNA: TGTGCCAGCATTGGGGACAGCGGAAATCAGCCCCAGCATTTT; CDR3 protein: CASIGDSGNQPQHF
clone size: -; J gene: TRBJ1-2; V gene: TRBV6-2/TRBV6-3; D gene: -; CDR3 DNA: TGTGCCAGCAGTCTCACAGGGAGCGAGGGCTACACCTTC; CDR3 protein: CASSLTGSEGYTF
clone size: -; J gene: TRBJ1-5; V gene: TRBV4-2; D gene: -; CDR3 DNA: TGTGCCAGCAGCCAAGATGTCCAGGGCAATCAGCCCCAGCATTTT; CDR3 protein: CASSQDVQGNQPQHF
clone size: -; J gene: TRBJ2-7; V gene: TRBV28; D gene: -; CDR3 DNA: TGTGCCAGCAGTCTTCCCCCAGGTCGTAGACGGAAAGCCTACGAGCAGTACTTC; CDR3 protein: CASSLPPGRRRKAYEQYF
clone size: -; J gene: TRBJ2-7; V gene: TRBV5-4; D gene: -; CDR3 DNA: TGTGCCAGCAGCTCCAGCAGGTCGACCTACGAGCAGTACTTC; CDR3 protein: CASSSSRSTYEQYF
clone size: medium-sized; J gene: TRBJ2-7; V gene: TRBV5-1; D gene: -; CDR3 DNA: TGCGCCAGCAGAGACAGTATACCAGCCTACGAGCAGTACTTC; CDR3 protein: CASRDSIPAYEQYF
clone size: -; J gene: TRBJ2-5; V gene: TRBV11-2; D gene: -; CDR3 DNA: TGTGCCAGCAGATCATTTAGCGGTGTCGAGACCCAGTACTTC; CDR3 protein: CASRSFSGVETQYF
clone size: -; J gene: TRBJ2-5; V gene: TRBV2; D gene: -; CDR3 DNA: TGTGCCAGCAGTGCCCAAGTCAGTAGGGGAGGAGAGACCCAGTACTTC; CDR3 protein: CASSAQVSRGGETQYF
clone size: -; J gene: TRBJ2-3; V gene: TRBV27; D gene: -; CDR3 DNA: TGTGCCAGCAGTTTATCTCGGGGATTCACAGATACGCAGTATTTT; CDR3 protein: CASSLSRGFTDTQYF
clone size: -; J gene: TRBJ1-2; V gene: TRBV12-3/TRBV12-4; D gene: -; CDR3 DNA: TGTGCCAGCACCAATCCGACAATCTATGGCTACACCTTC; CDR3 protein: CASTNPTIYGYTF
clone size: -; J gene: TRBJ2-7; V gene: TRBV6-5; D gene: -; CDR3 DNA: TGTGCCAGCTCATTACAGGGCCCCTACGAGCAGTACTTC; CDR3 protein: CASSLQGPYEQYF
clone size: -; J gene: TRBJ2-7; V gene: TRBV3-1/TRBV3-2; D gene: -; CDR3 DNA: TGTGCCAGCAGCCCCTTGAGCTCCTACGAGCAGTACTTC; CDR3 protein: CASSPLSSYEQYF